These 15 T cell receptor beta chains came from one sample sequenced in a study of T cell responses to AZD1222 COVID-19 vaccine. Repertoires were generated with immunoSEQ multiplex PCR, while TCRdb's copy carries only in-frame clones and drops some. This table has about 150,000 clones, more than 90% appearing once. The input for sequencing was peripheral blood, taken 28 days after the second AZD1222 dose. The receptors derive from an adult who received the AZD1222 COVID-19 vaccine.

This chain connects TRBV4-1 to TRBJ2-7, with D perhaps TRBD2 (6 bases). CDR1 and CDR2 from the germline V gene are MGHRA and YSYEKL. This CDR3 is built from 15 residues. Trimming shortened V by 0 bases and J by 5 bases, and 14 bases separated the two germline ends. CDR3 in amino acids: CASSQDRGGFNEQYF. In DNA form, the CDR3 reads TGCGCCAGCAGCCAAGACCGGGGAGGCTTTAACGAGCAGTACTTC.

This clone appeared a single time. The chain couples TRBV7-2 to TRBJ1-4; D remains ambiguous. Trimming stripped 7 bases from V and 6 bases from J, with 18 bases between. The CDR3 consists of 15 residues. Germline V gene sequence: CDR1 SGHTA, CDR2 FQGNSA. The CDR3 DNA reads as TGTGCCAGCACCCTCCGTAGCGGTGTAGATGAAAAACTGTTTTTT. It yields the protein CASTLRSGVDEKLFF.

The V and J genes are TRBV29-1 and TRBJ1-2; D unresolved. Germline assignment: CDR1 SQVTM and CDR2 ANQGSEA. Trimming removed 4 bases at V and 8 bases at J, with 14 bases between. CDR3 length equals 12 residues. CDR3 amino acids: CSVGEGEFGYTF. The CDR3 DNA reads TGCAGCGTTGGGGAGGGTGAGTTCGGCTACACCTTC.

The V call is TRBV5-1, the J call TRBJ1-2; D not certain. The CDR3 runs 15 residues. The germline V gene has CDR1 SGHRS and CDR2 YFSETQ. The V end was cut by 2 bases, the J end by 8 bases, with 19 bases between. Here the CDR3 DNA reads TGCGCCAGCAGCTTCTTAATGATGGGAGAGCACGGCTACACCTTC. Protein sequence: CASSFLMMGEHGYTF.

The CDR3 spells CASRARIGETQYF. The CDR3, as DNA: TGTGCCAGTAGAGCTAGGATTGGGGAGACCCAGTACTTC. The genes are TRBV19 and TRBJ2-5, with unresolved D. This CDR3 comprises 13 residues. Germline CDR1 LNHDA, CDR2 SQIVND (reference sequence). V lost 6 bases and J 5 bases, leaving 13 bases between the germline ends.

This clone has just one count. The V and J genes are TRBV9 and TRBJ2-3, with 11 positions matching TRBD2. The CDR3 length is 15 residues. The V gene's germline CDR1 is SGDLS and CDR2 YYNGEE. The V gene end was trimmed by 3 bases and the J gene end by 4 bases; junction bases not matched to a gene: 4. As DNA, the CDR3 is TGTGCCAGCAGCGCCGATAGCGGGAGGGCAGATACGCAGTATTTT. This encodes CASSADSGRADTQYF.

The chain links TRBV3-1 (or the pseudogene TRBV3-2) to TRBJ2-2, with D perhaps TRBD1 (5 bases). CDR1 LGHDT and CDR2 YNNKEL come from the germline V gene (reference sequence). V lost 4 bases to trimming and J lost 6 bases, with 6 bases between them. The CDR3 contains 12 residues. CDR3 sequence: CASSLTAGELFF. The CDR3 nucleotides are TGTGCCAGCAGCCTGACAGCCGGGGAGCTGTTTTTT.

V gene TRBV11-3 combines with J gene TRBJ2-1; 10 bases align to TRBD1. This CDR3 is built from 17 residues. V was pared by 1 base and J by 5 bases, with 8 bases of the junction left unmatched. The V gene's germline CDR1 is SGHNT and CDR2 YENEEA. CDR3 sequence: CASSLGDRGRDNNEQFF. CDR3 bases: TGTGCCAGCAGCTTAGGGGACAGGGGCAGGGATAACAATGAGCAGTTCTTC.

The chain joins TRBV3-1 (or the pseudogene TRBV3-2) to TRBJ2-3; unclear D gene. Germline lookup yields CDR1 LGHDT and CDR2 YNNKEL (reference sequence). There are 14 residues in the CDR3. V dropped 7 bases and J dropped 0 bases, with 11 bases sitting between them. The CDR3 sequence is CASTLAASTDTQYF. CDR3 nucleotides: TGTGCCAGCACTTTAGCAGCTAGCACAGATACGCAGTATTTT.

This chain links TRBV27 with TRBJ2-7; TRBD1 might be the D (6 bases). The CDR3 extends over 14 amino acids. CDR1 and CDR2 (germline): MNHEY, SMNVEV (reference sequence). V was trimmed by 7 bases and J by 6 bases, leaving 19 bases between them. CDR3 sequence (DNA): TGTGCCAGCATGGTTACAGGGTGGGTCATCGAGCAGTACTTC. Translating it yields CASMVTGWVIEQYF.

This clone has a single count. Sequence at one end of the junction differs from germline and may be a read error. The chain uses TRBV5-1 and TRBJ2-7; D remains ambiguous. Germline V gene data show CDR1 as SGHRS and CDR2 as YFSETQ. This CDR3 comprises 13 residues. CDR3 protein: CATSYSVGYEQYF. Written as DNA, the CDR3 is TGCGCCACCAGCTACTCGGTGGGCTACGAGCAGTACTTC. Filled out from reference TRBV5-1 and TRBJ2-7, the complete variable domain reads KAGVTQTPRYLIKTRGQQVTLSCSPISGHRSVSWYQQTPGQGLQFLFEYFSETQRNKGNFPGRFSGRQFSNSRSEMNVSTLELGDSALYLCATSYSVGYEQYFGPGTRLTVT.

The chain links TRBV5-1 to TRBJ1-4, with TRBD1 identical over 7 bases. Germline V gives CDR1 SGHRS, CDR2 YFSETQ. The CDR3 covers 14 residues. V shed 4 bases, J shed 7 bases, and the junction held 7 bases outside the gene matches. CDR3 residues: CASSMTGTGEKLFF. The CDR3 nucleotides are TGCGCCAGCAGCATGACAGGGACCGGTGAAAAACTGTTTTTT. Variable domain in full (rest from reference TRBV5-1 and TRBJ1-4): KAGVTQTPRYLIKTRGQQVTLSCSPISGHRSVSWYQQTPGQGLQFLFEYFSETQRNKGNFPGRFSGRQFSNSRSEMNVSTLELGDSALYLCASSMTGTGEKLFFGSGTQLSVL.

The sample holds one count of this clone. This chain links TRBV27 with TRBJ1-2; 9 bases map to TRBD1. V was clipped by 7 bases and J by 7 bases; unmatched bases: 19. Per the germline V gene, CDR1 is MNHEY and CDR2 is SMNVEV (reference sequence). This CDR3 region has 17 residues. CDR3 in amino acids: CASKPLNVYRGQGGYTF. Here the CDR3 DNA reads TGTGCCAGCAAGCCCTTGAACGTGTACAGGGGGCAGGGTGGCTACACCTTC.

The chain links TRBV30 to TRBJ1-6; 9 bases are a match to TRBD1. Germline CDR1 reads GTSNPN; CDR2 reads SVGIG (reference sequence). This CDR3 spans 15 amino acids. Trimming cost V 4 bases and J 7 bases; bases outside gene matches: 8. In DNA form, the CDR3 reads TGTGCCTGGACCCTCCCCGGGACAGGGAATTCACCCCTCCACTTT. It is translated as CAWTLPGTGNSPLHF.

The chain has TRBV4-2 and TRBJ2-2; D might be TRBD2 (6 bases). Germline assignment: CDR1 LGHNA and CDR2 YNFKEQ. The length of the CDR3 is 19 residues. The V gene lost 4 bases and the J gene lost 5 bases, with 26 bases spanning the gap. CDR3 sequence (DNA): TGTGCCAGCAGCCCGCAGACGGGGTTCCTGGGGGGAGGAACCGGGGAGCTGTTTTTT. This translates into CASSPQTGFLGGGTGELFF.